This passage covers 9 T cell receptor beta chains from one sample sequenced in a study of identical twins. TCRdb itself ran the 5' RACE reads through MiXCR, one entry per CDR3 protein. The sample has 500,000 to 550,000 distinct CDR3 sequences; roughly a fifth are singletons. The data were also submitted as part of a second study, on T cells expressing NK-cell markers.

The sequencing input was CD4+ T cells sorted from blood. These receptors all stem from a woman in her late teens or twenties in good health.

V usage is TRBV5-1 and J usage is TRBJ2-1, with D possibly being TRBD2 (5 bases). V lost 4 bases, J lost 6 bases, and 14 bases lay in between. CDR3 length: 14 amino acids. Germline-derived CDR1 and CDR2 are SGHRS and YFSETQ. CDR3 in amino acids: CASSLFPEGNEQFF. CDR3 nucleotide sequence: TGCGCCAGCAGCCTCTTCCCAGAGGGCAATGAGCAGTTCTTC.

A few counts support this clonotype. This chain links TRBV20-1 with TRBJ1-1; D is unresolved. Looked up from germline, CDR1 is DFQATT and CDR2 is SNEGSKA (reference sequence). Trimming took 4 bases from V and 3 from J, leaving 9 bases between them. CDR3 length: 12 amino acids. The CDR3 here is CSATDTYTEAFF. The CDR3 region has the DNA TGCAGTGCTACCGACACATACACTGAAGCTTTCTTT.

This clonotype was counted many times. The chain joins TRBV7-6 to TRBJ1-5, with D tentatively TRBD1 (6 bases). Between the trimmed V and J ends, which lost 8 bases and 4 bases, there was a span of 9 bases. CDR1 SGHVS and CDR2 FNYEAQ come from the germline V gene. The CDR3 runs 12 residues. CDR3: CASGQGNQPQHF. For the CDR3, the DNA is TGTGCCAGCGGGCAGGGGAATCAGCCCCAGCATTTT.

This clonotype was picked up a small number of times. The V gene is TRBV20-1, the J gene TRBJ2-5; 8 bases line up with TRBD2. With V trimmed by 7 bases and J by 4 bases, 5 bases remained unmatched. The CDR3 has 12 residues. Germline V gives CDR1 DFQATT, CDR2 SNEGSKA (reference sequence). CDR3 coding DNA: TGCAGTGTTGTCGGGGGGGCAGAGACCCAGTACTTC. Protein: CSVVGGAETQYF.

This clonotype has just a few counts. The CDR3 nucleotides read TGCAGTGCTAGAGGGACTAGCGGAAACTCCTACGAGCAGTACTTC. Translated, it gives CSARGTSGNSYEQYF. The rearrangement uses TRBV20-1 and TRBJ2-7; the match to TRBD2 covers 10 bases. Per the germline V gene, CDR1 is DFQATT and CDR2 is SNEGSKA (reference sequence). J gave up 0 bases and V 1 base, and 3 bases lay outside the gene matches. The CDR3 loop spans 15 amino acids.

This clonotype was counted between two and nine times. The chain joins TRBV10-3 to TRBJ2-5; the match to TRBD1 covers 10 bases. This CDR3 has 14 amino acids. The germline gives CDR1 ENHRY, CDR2 SYGVKD. V was clipped by 6 bases and J by 2 bases; unmatched bases: 3. The CDR3 DNA sequence: TGTGCCATCAGCGGGACAGGGGTACAAGAGACCCAGTACTTC. Its protein product is CAISGTGVQETQYF.

The chain has TRBV10-3 and TRBJ2-2; 12 bases match TRBD2. This CDR3 is built from 17 residues. V dropped 7 bases and J dropped 4; count of bases not matched to a gene: 10. CDR1 is ENHRY, CDR2 SYGVKD, per germline. As DNA, the CDR3 is TGTGCCATCAAGAGCCTAGCGGGGGGGCCTACCACCGGGGAGCTGTTTTTT. Translating gives CAIKSLAGGPTTGELFF.

The chain uses TRBV6-1 and TRBJ1-2; 7 bases match TRBD1. J lost 1 base, V lost 6 bases, and 8 bases had no gene match. The CDR3 is 15 amino acids. Looked up from germline, CDR1 is MNHNS and CDR2 is SASEGT. DNA of the CDR3: TGTGCCAGCAGCACCCGACAGGGAATTAACTATGGCTACACCTTC. This codes for CASSTRQGINYGYTF.

This clonotype was seen many times. The chain carries TRBV6-6 and TRBJ2-7; possibly TRBD2 for D (5 bases). The V gene lost 8 bases and the J gene lost 2 bases, with 10 bases spanning the gap. CDR1 and CDR2 from the germline V gene are MNHNY and SVGAGI (reference sequence). This CDR3 is built from 12 residues. The CDR3 coding sequence is TGTGCCAGCCGGAGCGGCACCTACGAGCAGTACTTC. Residues: CASRSGTYEQYF.